This T cell receptor beta chain was sequenced in a study of blood T cells in healthy people across ages. This clonotype was seen only a few times. Primers used in a second PCR of about 6 to 12 cycles were a sample-barcoded 5' primer and a J-beta primer mix. TCRdb reprocessed the 5' RACE reads with MiXCR, giving one entry per CDR3 protein. The sample yields about 640,000 distinct CDR3 sequences, 58% seen once. Trimming removed 1 base from V and 4 bases from J; junction bases left unmatched: 3. Germline-derived CDR1 and CDR2 are MNHEY and SMNVEV (reference sequence). There are 15 residues in the CDR3. The chain recombines TRBV27 with TRBJ2-1; TRBD2 matches at 8 bases. The sequencing input was blood. The clonotype originates from a man aged 55 to 69 in good health. CDR3 nucleotide sequence: TGTGCCAGCAGTTTATGGGTAGCGGGGTACAATGAGCAGTTCTTC. Encoded protein: CASSLWVAGYNEQFF.